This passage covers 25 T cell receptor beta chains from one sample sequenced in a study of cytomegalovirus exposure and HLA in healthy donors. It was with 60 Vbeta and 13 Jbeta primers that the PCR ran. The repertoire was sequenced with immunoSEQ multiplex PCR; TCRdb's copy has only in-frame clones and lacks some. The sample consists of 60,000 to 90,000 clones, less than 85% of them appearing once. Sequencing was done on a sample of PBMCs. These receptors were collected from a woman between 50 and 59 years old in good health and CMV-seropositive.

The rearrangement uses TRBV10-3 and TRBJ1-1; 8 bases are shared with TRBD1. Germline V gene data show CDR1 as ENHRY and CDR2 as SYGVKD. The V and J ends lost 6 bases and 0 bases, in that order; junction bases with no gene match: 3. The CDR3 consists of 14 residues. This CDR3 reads CAISGQGLNTEAFF. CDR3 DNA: TGTGCCATCAGCGGACAGGGTCTGAACACTGAAGCTTTCTTT.

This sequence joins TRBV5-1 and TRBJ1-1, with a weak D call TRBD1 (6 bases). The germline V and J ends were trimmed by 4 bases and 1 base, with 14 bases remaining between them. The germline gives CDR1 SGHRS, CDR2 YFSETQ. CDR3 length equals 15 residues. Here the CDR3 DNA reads TGCGCCAGCAGCCTAGCTCGACAGGCGAACACTGAAGCTTTCTTT. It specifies CASSLARQANTEAFF.

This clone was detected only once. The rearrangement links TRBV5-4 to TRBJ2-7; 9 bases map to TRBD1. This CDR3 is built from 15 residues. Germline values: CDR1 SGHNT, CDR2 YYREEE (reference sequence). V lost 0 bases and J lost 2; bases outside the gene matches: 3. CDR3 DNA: TGTGCCAGCAGCTTGGGGGACAGGGTTACCTACGAGCAGTACTTC. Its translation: CASSLGDRVTYEQYF. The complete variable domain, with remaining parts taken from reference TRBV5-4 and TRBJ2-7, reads ETGVTQSPTHLIKTRGQQVTLRCSSQSGHNTVSWYQQALGQGPQFIFQYYREEENGRGNFPPRFSGLQFPNYSSELNVNALELDDSALYLCASSLGDRVTYEQYFGPGTRLTVT.

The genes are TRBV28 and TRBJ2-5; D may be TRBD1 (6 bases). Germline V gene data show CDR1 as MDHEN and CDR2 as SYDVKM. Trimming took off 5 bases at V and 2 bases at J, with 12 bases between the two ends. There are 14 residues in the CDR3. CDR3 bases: TGTGCCAGCAGTAAGCCGGACAGACAAGAGACCCAGTACTTC. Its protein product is CASSKPDRQETQYF.

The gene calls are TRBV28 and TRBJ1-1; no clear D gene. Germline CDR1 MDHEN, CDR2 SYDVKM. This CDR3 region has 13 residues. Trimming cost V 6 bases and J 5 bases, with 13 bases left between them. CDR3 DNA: TGTGCCAGCAGACCTCCACAGTGGACTGAAGCTTTCTTT. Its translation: CASRPPQWTEAFF.

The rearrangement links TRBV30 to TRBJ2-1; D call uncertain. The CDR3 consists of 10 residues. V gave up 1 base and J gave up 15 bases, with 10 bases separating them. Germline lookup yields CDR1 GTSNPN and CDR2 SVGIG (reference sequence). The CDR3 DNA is TGTGCCTGGAGTGACCCCCTACCGTTCTTC. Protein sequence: CAWSDPLPFF. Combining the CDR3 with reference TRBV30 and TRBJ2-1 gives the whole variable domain SQTIHQWPATLVQPVGSPLSLECTVEGTSNPNLYWYRQAAGRGLQLLFYSVGIGQISSEVPQNLSASRPQDRQFILSSKKLLLSDSGFYLCAWSDPLPFFGPGTRLTVL.

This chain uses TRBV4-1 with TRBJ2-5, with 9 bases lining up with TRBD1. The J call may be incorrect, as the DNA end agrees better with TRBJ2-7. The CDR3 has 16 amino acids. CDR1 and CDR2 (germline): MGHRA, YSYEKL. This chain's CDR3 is CASSQESAGTGPEQYF. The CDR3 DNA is TGCGCCAGCAGCCAAGAAAGCGCAGGGACAGGGCCCGAGCAGTACTTC.

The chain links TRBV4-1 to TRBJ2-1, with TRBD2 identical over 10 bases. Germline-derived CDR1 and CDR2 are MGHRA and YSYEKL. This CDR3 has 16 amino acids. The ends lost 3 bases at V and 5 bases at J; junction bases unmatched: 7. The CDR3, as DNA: TGCGCCAGCAGCCACAAACTAGCGGGATCCGACAATGAGCAGTTCTTC. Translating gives CASSHKLAGSDNEQFF.

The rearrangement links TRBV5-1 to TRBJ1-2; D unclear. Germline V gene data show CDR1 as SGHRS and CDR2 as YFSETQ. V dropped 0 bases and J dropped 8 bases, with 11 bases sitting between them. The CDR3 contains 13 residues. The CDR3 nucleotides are TGCGCCAGCAGCTTGGAGGTGGAGGGAGGCTACACCTTC. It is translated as CASSLEVEGGYTF.

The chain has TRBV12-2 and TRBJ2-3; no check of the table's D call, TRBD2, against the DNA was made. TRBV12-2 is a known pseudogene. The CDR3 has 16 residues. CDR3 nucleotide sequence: TGTGCAAGTCGCTTAGTAAGCGGGAGGGGCTCAGATACGCAGTATTTT. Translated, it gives CASRLVSGRGSDTQYF.

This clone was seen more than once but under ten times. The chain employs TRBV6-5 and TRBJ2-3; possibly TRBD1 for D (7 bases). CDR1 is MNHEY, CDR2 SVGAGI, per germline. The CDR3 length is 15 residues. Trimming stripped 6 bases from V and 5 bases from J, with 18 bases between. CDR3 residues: CASSAYRQGGDTQYF. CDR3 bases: TGTGCCAGCAGCGCGTATAGGCAGGGGGGAGATACGCAGTATTTT.

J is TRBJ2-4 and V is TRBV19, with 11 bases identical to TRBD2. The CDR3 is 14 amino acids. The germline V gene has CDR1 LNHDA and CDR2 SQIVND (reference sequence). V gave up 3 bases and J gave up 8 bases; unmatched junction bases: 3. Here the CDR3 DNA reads TGTGCCAGTAGTATTGCTAGCGGGAGGCACATTCAGTACTTC. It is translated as CASSIASGRHIQYF.

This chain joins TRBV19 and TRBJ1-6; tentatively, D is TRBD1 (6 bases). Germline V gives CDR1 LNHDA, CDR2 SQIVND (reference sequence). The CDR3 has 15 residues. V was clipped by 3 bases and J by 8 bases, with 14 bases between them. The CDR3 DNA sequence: TGTGCCAGTAGTATCACCCGGGACATTGATTCACCCCTCCACTTT. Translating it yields CASSITRDIDSPLHF.

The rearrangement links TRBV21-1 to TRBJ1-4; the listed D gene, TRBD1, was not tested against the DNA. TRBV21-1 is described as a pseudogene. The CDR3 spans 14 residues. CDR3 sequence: CAKCRDRVREKLFF. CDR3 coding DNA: TGTGCCAAATGCCGGGACAGGGTTCGCGAAAAACTGTTTTTT.

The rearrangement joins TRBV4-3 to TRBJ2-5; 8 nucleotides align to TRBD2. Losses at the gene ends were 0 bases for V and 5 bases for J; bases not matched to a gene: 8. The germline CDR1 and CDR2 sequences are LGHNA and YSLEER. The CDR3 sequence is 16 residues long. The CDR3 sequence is CASSQDRGGGWETQYF. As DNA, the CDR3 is TGCGCCAGCAGCCAAGATCGGGGGGGAGGGTGGGAGACCCAGTACTTC.

The CDR3 nucleotides read TGTGCCAGCAGCTCAGGCTCCTACAATGAGCAGTTCTTC. It codes for CASSSGSYNEQFF. J is TRBJ2-1 and V is TRBV7-2; no clear D gene. Germline CDR1 reads SGHTA; CDR2 reads FQGNSA. Trimming removed 4 bases at V and 0 bases at J, with 4 bases between. This CDR3 spans 13 amino acids.

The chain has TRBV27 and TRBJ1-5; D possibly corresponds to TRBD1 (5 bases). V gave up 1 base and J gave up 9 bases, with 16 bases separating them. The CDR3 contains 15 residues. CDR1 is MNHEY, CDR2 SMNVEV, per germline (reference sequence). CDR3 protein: CASSLFPGLQWPQHF. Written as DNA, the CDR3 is TGTGCCAGCAGTTTATTCCCAGGGCTTCAGTGGCCCCAGCATTTT.

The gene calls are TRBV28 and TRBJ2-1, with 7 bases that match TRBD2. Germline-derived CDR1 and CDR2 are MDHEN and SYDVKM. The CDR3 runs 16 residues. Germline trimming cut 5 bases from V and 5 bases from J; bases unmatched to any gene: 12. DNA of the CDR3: TGTGCCAGCAGTCCTTATAGCGGGCCCAACAACAATGAGCAGTTCTTC. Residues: CASSPYSGPNNNEQFF.

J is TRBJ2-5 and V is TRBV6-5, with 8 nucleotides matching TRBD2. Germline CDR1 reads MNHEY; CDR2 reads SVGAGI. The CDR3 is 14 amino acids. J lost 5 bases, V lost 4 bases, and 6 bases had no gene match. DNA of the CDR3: TGTGCCAGCAGTTCGGGGGGGCCTAGGGAGACCCAGTACTTC. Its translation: CASSSGGPRETQYF.

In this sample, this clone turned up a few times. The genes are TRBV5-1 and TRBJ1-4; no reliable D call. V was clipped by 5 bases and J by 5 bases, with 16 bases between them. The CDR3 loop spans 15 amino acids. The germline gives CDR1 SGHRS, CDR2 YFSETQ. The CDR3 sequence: CASSADWNQNEKLFF. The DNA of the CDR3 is TGCGCCAGCAGTGCGGACTGGAATCAAAATGAAAAACTGTTTTTT.

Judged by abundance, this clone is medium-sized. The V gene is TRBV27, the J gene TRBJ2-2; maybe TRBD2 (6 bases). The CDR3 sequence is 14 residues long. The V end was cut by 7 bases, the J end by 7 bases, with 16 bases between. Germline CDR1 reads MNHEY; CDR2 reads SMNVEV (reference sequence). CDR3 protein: CASTFGSLVGELFF. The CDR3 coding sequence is TGTGCCAGCACCTTCGGGAGTTTGGTCGGGGAGCTGTTTTTT.

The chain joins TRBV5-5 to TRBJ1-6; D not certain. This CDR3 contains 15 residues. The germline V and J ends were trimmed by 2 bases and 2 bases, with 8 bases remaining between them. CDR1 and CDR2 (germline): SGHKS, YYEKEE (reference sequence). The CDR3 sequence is CASSLPGAYNSPLHF. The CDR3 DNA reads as TGTGCCAGCAGCTTACCGGGAGCCTATAATTCACCCCTCCACTTT.

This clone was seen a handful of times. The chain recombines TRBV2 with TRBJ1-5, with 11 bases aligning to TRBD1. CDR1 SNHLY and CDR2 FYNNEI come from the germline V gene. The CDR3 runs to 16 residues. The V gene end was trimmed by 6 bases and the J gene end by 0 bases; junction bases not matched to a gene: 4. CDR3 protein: CASRLGQGVSNQPQHF. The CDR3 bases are TGTGCCAGCAGACTGGGACAGGGGGTTAGCAATCAGCCCCAGCATTTT.

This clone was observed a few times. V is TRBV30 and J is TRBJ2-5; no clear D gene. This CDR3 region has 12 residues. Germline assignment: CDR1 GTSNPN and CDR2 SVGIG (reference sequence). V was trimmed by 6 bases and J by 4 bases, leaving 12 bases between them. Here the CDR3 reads CACSTDGETQYF. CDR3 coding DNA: TGTGCCTGTAGCACCGACGGAGAGACCCAGTACTTC. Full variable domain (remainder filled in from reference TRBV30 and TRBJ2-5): SQTIHQWPATLVQPVGSPLSLECTVEGTSNPNLYWYRQAAGRGLQLLFYSVGIGQISSEVPQNLSASRPQDRQFILSSKKLLLSDSGFYLCACSTDGETQYFGPGTRLLVL.

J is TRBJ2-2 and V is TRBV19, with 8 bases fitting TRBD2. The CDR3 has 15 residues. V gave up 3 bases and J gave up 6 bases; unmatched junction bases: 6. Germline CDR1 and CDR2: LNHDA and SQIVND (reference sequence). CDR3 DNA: TGTGCCAGTAGTATGACTAGCGCTGGCGCCGGGGAGCTGTTTTTT. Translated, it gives CASSMTSAGAGELFF.